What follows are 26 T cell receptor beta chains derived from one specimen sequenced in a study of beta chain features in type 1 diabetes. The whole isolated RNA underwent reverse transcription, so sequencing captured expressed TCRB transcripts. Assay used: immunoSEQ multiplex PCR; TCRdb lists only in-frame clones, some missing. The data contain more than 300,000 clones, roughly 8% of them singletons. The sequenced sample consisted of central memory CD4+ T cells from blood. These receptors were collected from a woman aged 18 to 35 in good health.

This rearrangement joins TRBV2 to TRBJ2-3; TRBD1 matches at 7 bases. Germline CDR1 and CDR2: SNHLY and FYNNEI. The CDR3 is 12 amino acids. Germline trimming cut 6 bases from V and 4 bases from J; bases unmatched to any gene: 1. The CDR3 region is CASSTGADTQYF. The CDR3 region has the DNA TGTGCCAGCAGCACAGGGGCAGATACGCAGTATTTT.

The CDR3 here is CASSPPGGGYEQFF. CDR3 bases: TGTGCCAGCTCACCGCCGGGAGGAGGATATGAGCAGTTCTTC. The chain employs TRBV18 and TRBJ2-1, with TRBD2 identical over 7 bases. CDR1 is KGHSH and CDR2 is LQKENI in the germline V gene. J lost 8 bases, V lost 3 bases, and 7 bases had no gene match. The CDR3 has 14 residues.

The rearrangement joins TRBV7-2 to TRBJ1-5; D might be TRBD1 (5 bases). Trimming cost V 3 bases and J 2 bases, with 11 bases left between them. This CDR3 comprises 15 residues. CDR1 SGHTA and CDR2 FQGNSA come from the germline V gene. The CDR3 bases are TGTGCCAGCAGCTTGGACCAGGGAGGCAATCAGCCCCAGCATTTT. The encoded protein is CASSLDQGGNQPQHF.

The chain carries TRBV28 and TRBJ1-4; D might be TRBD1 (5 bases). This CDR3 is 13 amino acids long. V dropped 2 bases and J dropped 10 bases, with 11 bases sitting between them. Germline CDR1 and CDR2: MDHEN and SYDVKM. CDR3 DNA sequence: TGTGCCAGCAGTTTACGGACAAGAGGAAAACTGTTTTTT. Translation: CASSLRTRGKLFF.

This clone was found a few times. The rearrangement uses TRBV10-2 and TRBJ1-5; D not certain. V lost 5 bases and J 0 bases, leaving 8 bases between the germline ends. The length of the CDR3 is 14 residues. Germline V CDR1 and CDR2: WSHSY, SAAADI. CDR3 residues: CASSRFDSNQPQHF. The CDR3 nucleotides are TGCGCCAGCAGTAGGTTCGATAGCAATCAGCCCCAGCATTTT.

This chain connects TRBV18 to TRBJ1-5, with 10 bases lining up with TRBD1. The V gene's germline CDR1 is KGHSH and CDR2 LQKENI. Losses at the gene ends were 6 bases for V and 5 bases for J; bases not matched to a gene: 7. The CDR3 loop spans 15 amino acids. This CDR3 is CASSRTGGFDQPQHF. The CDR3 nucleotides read TGTGCCAGCTCGCGGACAGGGGGGTTCGATCAGCCCCAGCATTTT.

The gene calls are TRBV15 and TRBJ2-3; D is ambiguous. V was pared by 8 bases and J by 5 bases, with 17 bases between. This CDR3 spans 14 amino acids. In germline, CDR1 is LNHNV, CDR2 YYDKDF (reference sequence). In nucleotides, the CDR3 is TGTGCCACCCGCCCCTCCCCTAAAGTAGATACGCAGTATTTT. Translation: CATRPSPKVDTQYF.

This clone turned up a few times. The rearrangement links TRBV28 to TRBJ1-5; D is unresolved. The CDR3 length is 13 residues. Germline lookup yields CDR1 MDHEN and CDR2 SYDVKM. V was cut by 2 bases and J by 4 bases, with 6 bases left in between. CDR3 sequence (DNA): TGTGCCAGCAGTTTAGTCAGAAATCAGCCCCAGCATTTT. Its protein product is CASSLVRNQPQHF.

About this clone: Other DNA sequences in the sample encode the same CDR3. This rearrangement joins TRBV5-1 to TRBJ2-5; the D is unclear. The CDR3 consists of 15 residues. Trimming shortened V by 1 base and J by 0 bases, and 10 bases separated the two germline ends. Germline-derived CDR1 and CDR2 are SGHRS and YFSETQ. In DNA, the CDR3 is TGCGCCAGCAGCTTGTCAGGCCCATACCAAGAGACCCAGTACTTC. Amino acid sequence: CASSLSGPYQETQYF.

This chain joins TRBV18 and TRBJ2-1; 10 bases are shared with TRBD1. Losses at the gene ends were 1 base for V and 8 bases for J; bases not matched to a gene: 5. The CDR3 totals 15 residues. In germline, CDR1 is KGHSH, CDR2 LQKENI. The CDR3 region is CASSPQGTGVYEQFF. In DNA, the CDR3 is TGTGCCAGCTCACCACAGGGGACAGGGGTCTATGAGCAGTTCTTC.

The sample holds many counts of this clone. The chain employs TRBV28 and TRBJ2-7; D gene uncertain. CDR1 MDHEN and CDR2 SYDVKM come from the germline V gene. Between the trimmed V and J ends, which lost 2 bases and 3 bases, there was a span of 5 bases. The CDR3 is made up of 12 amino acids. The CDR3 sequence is CASSLPYYEQYF. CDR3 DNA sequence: TGTGCCAGCAGTTTACCCTACTACGAGCAGTACTTC.

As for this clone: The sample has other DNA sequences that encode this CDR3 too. The CDR3 DNA reads as TGCGCCAGCAGCCCGGACGGGGATTCTCAAGAGACCCAGTACTTC. Its translation is CASSPDGDSQETQYF. The gene calls are TRBV5-1 and TRBJ2-5; D may be TRBD2 (5 bases). The CDR3 contains 15 residues. The germline V gene encodes CDR1 SGHRS and CDR2 YFSETQ. V was clipped by 4 bases and J by 2 bases, with 15 bases between them.

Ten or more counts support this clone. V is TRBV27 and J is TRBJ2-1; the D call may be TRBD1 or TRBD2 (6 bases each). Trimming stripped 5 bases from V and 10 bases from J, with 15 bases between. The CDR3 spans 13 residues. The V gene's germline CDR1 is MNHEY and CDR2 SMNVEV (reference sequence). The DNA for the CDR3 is TGTGCCAGCAGTCGAGGGGGAGGAAGGGAGCAGTTCTTC. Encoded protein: CASSRGGGREQFF.

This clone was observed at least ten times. CDR3 loop: CASSISGSEQFF. DNA for the CDR3: TGTGCCAGCAGCATTAGCGGGAGTGAGCAGTTCTTC. The chain combines TRBV7-2 with TRBJ2-1; 9 nucleotides agree with TRBD2. Germline loops: CDR1 SGHTA, CDR2 FQGNSA. J was trimmed by 9 bases and V by 5 bases; bases with no gene match: 2. This CDR3 has 12 amino acids.

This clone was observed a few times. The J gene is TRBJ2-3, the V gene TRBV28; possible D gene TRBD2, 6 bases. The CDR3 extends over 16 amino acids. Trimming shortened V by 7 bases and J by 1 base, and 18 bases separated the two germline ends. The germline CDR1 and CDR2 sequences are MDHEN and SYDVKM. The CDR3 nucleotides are TGTGCCAGCACCCCCCATTGGGGCGGGGGCACAGATACGCAGTATTTT. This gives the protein CASTPHWGGGTDTQYF.

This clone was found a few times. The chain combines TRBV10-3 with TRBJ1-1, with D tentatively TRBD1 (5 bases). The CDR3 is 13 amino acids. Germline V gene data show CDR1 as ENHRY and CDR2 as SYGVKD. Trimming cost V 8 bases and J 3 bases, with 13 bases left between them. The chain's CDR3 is CAIGETEDTEAFF. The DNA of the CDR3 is TGTGCCATCGGGGAGACAGAAGACACTGAAGCTTTCTTT.

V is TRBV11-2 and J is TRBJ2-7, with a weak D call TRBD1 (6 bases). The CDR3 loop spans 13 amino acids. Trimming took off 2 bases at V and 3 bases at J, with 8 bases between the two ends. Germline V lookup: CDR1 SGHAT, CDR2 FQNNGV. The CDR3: CASSLWDNYEQYF. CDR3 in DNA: TGTGCCAGCAGCTTATGGGACAACTACGAGCAGTACTTC.

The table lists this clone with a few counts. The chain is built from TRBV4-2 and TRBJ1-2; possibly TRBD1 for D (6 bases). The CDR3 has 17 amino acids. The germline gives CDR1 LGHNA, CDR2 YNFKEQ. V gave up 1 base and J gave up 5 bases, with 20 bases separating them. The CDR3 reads CASSQAQGRSAIYGYTF. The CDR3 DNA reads TGTGCCAGCAGCCAAGCACAGGGTCGTTCTGCGATATATGGCTACACCTTC.

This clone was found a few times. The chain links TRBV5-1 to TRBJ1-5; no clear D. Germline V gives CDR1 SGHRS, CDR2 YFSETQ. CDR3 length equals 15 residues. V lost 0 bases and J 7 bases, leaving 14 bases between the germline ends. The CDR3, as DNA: TGCGCCAGCAGCTTGGACCCGGGCCGGGAGCAGCCCCAGCATTTT. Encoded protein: CASSLDPGREQPQHF.

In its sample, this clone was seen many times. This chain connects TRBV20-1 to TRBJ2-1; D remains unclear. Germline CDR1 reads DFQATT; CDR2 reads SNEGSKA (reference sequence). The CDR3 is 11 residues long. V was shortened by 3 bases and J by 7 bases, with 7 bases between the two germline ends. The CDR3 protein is CSASAPNEQFF. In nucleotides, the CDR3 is TGCAGTGCTAGTGCGCCGAATGAGCAGTTCTTC.

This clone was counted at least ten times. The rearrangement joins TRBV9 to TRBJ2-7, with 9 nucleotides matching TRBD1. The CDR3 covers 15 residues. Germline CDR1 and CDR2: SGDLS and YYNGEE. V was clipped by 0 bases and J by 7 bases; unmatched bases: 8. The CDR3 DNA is TGTGCCAGCAGCGTAGCGGACAGGGGAAGTGATGAGCAGTACTTC. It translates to CASSVADRGSDEQYF.

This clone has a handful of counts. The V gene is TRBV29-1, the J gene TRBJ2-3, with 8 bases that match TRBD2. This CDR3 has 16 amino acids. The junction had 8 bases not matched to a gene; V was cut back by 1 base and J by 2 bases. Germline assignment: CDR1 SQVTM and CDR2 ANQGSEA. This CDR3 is CSVEVRLAGLTDTQYF. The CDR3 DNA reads TGCAGCGTTGAAGTCCGTCTAGCGGGCCTCACAGATACGCAGTATTTT.

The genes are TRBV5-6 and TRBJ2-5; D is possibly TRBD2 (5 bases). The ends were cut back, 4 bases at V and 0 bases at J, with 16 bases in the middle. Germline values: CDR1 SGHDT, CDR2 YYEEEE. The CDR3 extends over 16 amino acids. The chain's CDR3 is CASSPLPRLHQETQYF. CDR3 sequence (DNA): TGTGCCAGCAGCCCGCTCCCCAGACTACACCAAGAGACCCAGTACTTC.

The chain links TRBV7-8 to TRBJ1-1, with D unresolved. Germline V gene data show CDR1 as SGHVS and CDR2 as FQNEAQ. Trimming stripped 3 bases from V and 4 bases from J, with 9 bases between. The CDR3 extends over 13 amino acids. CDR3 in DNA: TGTGCCAGCAGCTTGACGGTAGCCACTGAAGCTTTCTTT. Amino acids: CASSLTVATEAFF.

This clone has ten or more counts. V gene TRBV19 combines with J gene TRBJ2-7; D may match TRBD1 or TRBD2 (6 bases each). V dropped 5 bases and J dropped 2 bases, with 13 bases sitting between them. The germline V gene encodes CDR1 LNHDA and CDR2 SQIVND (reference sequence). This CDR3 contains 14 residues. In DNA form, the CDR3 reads TGTGCCAGTAGTCTCACAGGGAGGCCCTACGAGCAGTACTTC. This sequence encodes CASSLTGRPYEQYF.

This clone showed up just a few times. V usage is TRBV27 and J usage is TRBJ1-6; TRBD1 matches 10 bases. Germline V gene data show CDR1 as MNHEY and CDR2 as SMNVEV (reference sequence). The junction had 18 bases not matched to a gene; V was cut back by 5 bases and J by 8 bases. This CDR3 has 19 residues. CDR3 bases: TGTGCCAGCAGTCGTGTGGGACAGGGGACGAGAGGGTTTGATTCACCCCTCCACTTT. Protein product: CASSRVGQGTRGFDSPLHF.